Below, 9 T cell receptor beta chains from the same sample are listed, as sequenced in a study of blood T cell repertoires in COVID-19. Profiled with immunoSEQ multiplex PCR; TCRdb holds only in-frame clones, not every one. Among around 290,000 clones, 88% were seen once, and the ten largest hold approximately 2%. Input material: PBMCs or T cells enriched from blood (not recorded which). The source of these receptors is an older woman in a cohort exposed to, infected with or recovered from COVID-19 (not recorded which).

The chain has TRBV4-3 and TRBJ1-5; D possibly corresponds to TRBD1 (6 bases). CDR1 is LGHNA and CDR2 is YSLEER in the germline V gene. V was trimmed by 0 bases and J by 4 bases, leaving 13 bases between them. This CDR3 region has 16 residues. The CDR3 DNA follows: TGCGCCAGCAGCCAAGATCGGGTACAGGGTAATCAGCCCCAGCATTTT. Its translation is CASSQDRVQGNQPQHF.

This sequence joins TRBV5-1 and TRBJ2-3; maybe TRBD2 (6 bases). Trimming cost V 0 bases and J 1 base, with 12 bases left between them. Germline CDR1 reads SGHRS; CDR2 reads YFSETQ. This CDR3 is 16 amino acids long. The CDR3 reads CASSLARGMGTDTQYF. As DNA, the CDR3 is TGCGCCAGCAGCTTGGCCCGGGGGATGGGCACAGATACGCAGTATTTT.

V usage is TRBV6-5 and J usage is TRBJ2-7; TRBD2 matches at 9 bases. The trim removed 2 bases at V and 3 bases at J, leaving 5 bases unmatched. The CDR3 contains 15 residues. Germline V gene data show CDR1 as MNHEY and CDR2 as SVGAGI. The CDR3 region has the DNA TGTGCCAGCAGTTACATCCTAGCGGGATACTACGAGCAGTACTTC. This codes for CASSYILAGYYEQYF.

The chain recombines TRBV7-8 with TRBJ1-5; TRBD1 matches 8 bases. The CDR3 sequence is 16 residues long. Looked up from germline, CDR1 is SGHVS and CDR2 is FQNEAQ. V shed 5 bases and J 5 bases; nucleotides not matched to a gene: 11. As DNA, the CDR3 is TGTGCCAGCAGCGCCCTATCCGGGACAGGATATCAGCCCCAGCATTTT. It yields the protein CASSALSGTGYQPQHF. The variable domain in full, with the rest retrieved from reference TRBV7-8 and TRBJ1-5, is GAGVSQSPRYKVAKRGQDVALRCDPISGHVSLFWYQQALGQGPEFLTYFQNEAQLDKSGLPSDRFFAERPEGSVSTLKIQRTQQEDSAVYLCASSALSGTGYQPQHFGDGTRLSIL.

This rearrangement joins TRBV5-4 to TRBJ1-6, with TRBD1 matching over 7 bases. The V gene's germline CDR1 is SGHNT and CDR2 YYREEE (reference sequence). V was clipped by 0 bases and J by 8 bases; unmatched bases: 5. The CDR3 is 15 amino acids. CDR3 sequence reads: CASSLGGTDYSPLHF. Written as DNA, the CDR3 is TGTGCCAGCAGCTTGGGAGGGACAGATTATTCACCCCTCCACTTT.

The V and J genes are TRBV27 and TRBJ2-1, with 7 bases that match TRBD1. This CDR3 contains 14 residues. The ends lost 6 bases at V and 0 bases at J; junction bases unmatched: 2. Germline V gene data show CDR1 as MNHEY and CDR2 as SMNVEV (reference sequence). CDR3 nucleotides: TGTGCCAGCAGCAGACAGGGCTCCTACAATGAGCAGTTCTTC. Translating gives CASSRQGSYNEQFF.

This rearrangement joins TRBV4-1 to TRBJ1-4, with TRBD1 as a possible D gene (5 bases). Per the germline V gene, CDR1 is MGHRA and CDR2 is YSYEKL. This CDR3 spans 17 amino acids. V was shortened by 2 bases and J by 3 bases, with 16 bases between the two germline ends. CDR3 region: CASSQLDFRVPNEKLFF. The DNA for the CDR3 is TGCGCCAGCAGCCAATTAGACTTCAGGGTTCCTAATGAAAAACTGTTTTTT.

CDR3 in DNA: TGCGCCAGCAGTGAGCCAGGGGGCCGGAGCTCCTACGAGCAGTACTTC. Protein: CASSEPGGRSSYEQYF. The chain is built from TRBV10-2 and TRBJ2-7, with TRBD1 identical over 8 bases. The CDR3 covers 16 residues. CDR1 and CDR2 (germline): WSHSY, SAAADI. Trimming took 2 bases from V and 0 from J; bases not matched to a gene: 6.

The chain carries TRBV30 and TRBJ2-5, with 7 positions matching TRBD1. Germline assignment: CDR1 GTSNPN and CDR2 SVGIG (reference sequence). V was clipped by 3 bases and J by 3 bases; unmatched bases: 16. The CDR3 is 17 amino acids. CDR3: CAWRPPRRQGKEETQYF. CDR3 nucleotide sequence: TGTGCCTGGAGGCCCCCGAGGAGACAGGGCAAGGAAGAGACCCAGTACTTC.